This T cell receptor beta chain was captured in a study of cytomegalovirus exposure and HLA in healthy donors. Broader study findings: In vitro, three CMV-associated chains proved specific for CMV antigens. About 87% or about 30% of the time was how often most TCR beta V segments were productive, according to an earlier analysis. Near-uniform donor sequencing depth was presumed by presence/absence analyses. A later analysis showed TCR association rates differing by HLA locus, peaking at DRB1 and lowest at HLA-C.

Comment on this clone: What it recognizes is unknown.

This CDR3 spans 15 amino acids. Trimming stripped 5 bases from V and 0 bases from J, with 14 bases between. Germline V gives CDR1 SGHTA, CDR2 FQGNSA. Primers: 60 Vbeta forward and 13 Jbeta reverse. Libraries were prepared by immunoSEQ multiplex PCR; TCRdb keeps only in-frame clonotypes and omits some of them. The sample holds fewer than 200,000 clones, around 72% seen once. This TCR came from a man between 40 and 49 years old in good health and CMV-seropositive. Source material: PBMCs. The gene calls are TRBV7-2 and TRBJ2-7; D is ambiguous. CDR3 DNA sequence: TGTGCCAGCAGCCTCCAGGCCACAAGCTCCTACGAGCAGTACTTC. Translation gives CASSLQATSSYEQYF.